This T cell receptor (beta chain) is drawn from a study of identical twins. Study-wide results and caveats: A partial confounding effect on zero-insertion analyses could come from invariant MAIT and iNKT cells.

In this sample, this clonotype turned up a few times. Its antigen is undetermined. MiXCR, run by TCRdb on the 5' RACE reads, gives a single entry per CDR3 protein. This table holds around 250,000 distinct CDR3 sequences, approximately 8.3% found once. The CDR3 has 15 residues. J lost 4 bases, V lost 7 bases, and 9 bases had no gene match. The germline CDR1 and CDR2 sequences are MNHEY and SVGEGT. These data also featured in a second study, about yellow fever vaccine responses in identical twins.

V and J are TRBV6-2 or TRBV6-3 and TRBJ1-5; 8 nucleotides match TRBD1. The sequenced sample consisted of CD8+ T cells sorted from blood. The receptor was derived from a woman between 18 and 29 years old in good health. The CDR3 DNA sequence: TGTGCCAGCAAGGGGGACAGGCGGCGTAATCAGCCCCAGCATTTT. The encoded protein is CASKGDRRRNQPQHF.